The rows below give T cell receptor beta chains drawn from one sample of a study of blood T cell repertoires in COVID-19. Libraries were prepared by immunoSEQ multiplex PCR; TCRdb keeps only in-frame clonotypes and omits some of them. Of around 250,000 clones in the sample, about four fifths were seen once. Sequenced: peripheral blood. These receptors originate from a man aged 45-65 years with active or convalescent COVID-19. Each CDR3 is given with its conserved first and last residue. Clone size is shown for a subset of rows, as once, few, many or a class of expanded clone.

v_call	clone_size	j_call	cdr3_aa
TRBV19	once	TRBJ1-4	CASSPWTVATNEKLFF
TRBV6-5	.	TRBJ2-1	CASRSAGGRNNEQFF
TRBV24-1	.	TRBJ1-2	CATSEGQGAQRDGYTF
TRBV7-2	.	TRBJ2-1	CASSLDGQGAGEQFF
TRBV5-5	.	TRBJ2-5	CASSFRETQYF
TRBV16	.	TRBJ1-1	CASSQLQGVNTEAFF
TRBV2	.	TRBJ2-3	CASIKPGLAGPGDTQYF
TRBV30	.	TRBJ2-6	CAWGDSWANVLTF
TRBV14	.	TRBJ1-2	CASSQDLWYGYTF
TRBV5-6	.	TRBJ1-2	CASSGAIAGGGYTF
TRBV2	.	TRBJ2-2	CASTTGANTGELFF
TRBV5-5	.	TRBJ1-4	CASSLAWSPNEKLFF
TRBV30	.	TRBJ1-5	CAWASGQGSQPQHF
TRBV7-8	once	TRBJ1-6	CASSQEAGQGNSPLHF
TRBV20-1	.	TRBJ2-5	CSARERETQYF
TRBV7-3	.	TRBJ1-6	CASWLRDTANPPLHF
TRBV4-2	.	TRBJ2-7	CASSPRTSGSYEQYF
TRBV28	.	TRBJ1-2	CATLTGTYGYTF